This T cell receptor beta chain was found in a study of blood T cell repertoires in COVID-19. This clone showed up just once. The CDR3 runs to 15 residues. V lost 4 bases, J lost 4 bases, and 14 bases lay in between. From germline, CDR1 is SGHAT and CDR2 FQNNGV. Original methodology: Nucleated cell number was recorded as an estimate derived from reference gene primer amplification. The method was immunoSEQ multiplex PCR; TCRdb's version includes in-frame clones alone and lacks a portion of them. The V and J calls and clone size are taken from that table; D and trimming were inferred from the DNA. The data show about 480,000 clones, approximately 90% seen once. Participants' own reports of clinical history determined their cohort assignment.

The chain links TRBV11-2 to TRBJ1-3; possible D gene TRBD1, 5 bases. This receptor was obtained from a woman aged 40 to 50 who had recovered from COVID-19. Source material: PBMCs or T cells enriched from blood (not recorded which). DNA of the CDR3: TGTGCCAGCAGCTCCCCGACAGAGTTCGGAAACACCATATATTTT. It codes for CASSSPTEFGNTIYF. The whole variable domain, remainder taken from reference TRBV11-2 and TRBJ1-3, is EAGVAQSPRYKIIEKRQSVAFWCNPISGHATLYWYQQILGQGPKLLIQFQNNGVVDDSQLPKDRFSAERLKGVDSTLKIQPAKLEDSAVYLCASSSPTEFGNTIYFGEGSWLTVV.